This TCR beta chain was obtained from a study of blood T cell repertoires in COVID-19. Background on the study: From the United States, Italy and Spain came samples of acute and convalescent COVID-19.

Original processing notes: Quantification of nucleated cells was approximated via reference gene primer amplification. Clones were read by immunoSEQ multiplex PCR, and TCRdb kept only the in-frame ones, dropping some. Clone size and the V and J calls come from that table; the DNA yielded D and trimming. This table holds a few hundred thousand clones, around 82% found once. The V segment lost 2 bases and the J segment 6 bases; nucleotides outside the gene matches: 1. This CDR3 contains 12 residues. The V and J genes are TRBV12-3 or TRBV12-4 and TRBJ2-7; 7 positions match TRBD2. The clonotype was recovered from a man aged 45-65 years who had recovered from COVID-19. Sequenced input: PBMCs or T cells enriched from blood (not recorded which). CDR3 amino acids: CASSLSGGEQYF. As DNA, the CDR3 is TGTGCCAGCAGTTTATCGGGAGGCGAGCAGTACTTC.